This is a list of T cell receptor beta chains from one sample in a study of blood T cell repertoires in COVID-19. Generated by immunoSEQ multiplex PCR, the TCRdb table keeps only in-frame clones and is missing some. The table has roughly 260,000 clones, 86% seen once; the top ten hold about 10%. Sequenced material: peripheral blood. The receptors were sampled from a man aged 40-55 years who had recovered from COVID-19. Both conserved end residues are part of each CDR3. The D gene is left open where the match is weak. The size field is filled for only some rows; it gives once, few, many or a size class.

d_call	v_call	clone_size	j_call	cdr3_nt	cdr3_aa
NA	TRBV5-8	NA	TRBJ2-1	TGTGCCAGCAGCTTGATGGTACTTTCCTACAATGAGCAGTTCTTC	CASSLMVLSYNEQFF
NA	TRBV7-2	NA	TRBJ1-1	TGTGCCAGCAGCTTAGCAATACCGCGCACTGAAGCTTTCTTT	CASSLAIPRTEAFF
TRBD1	TRBV9	once	TRBJ1-1	TGTGCCAGCAGCGGAAAACAGGGGGCGACGGGCACTGAAGCTTTCTTT	CASSGKQGATGTEAFF
NA	TRBV5-5	NA	TRBJ2-1	TGTGCCAGCAGAAGTGATCCTAGCTCCTACAATGAGCAGTTCTTC	CASRSDPSSYNEQFF
TRBD1	TRBV19	NA	TRBJ2-2	TGTGCCAGTAGAGGGGGCGTTAGTACCGGGGAGCTGTTTTTT	CASRGGVSTGELFF
TRBD2	TRBV7-7	NA	TRBJ2-3	TGTGCCAGCAGCGCAGGACTAGCGGGGAGCCCAGATACGCAGTATTTT	CASSAGLAGSPDTQYF
TRBD2	TRBV5-4	NA	TRBJ2-7	TGTGCCAGCAGCTTCGGGACTAGCGGGAGCTACGAGCAGTACTTC	CASSFGTSGSYEQYF
TRBD1	TRBV2	NA	TRBJ1-2	TGTGCCAGCAGTGTATCACGGGACAGGGGTAACTATGGCTACACCTTC	CASSVSRDRGNYGYTF
NA	TRBV7-9	few	TRBJ1-2	TGTGCCAGCAGCTTAGAGGGGTATGGCTACACCTTC	CASSLEGYGYTF
TRBD2	TRBV7-8	NA	TRBJ2-7	TGTGCCAGCACCTTAGCGGGGGGGACCTACGAGCAGTACTTC	CASTLAGGTYEQYF
TRBD1	TRBV12-3/TRBV12-4	NA	TRBJ1-1	TGTGCCAGCCATGGGGACAGGGAAGCTTTCTTT	CASHGDREAFF
NA	TRBV7-7	NA	TRBJ2-3	TGTGCCAGCAGCTTAGTGGCAGCAGATACGCAGTATTTT	CASSLVAADTQYF
NA	TRBV4-2	NA	TRBJ1-1	TGTGCCAGCAGCCAAGCCCTCTACGGCACTGAAGCTTTCTTT	CASSQALYGTEAFF
TRBD2	TRBV30	NA	TRBJ2-3	TGTGCCTGGAGTGTCGGGACTAGCGGATACACAGATACGCAGTATTTT	CAWSVGTSGYTDTQYF
TRBD2	TRBV7-2	NA	TRBJ2-2	TGTGCCAGCAGCTGGGGACTATCTAACACCGGGGAGCTGTTTTTT	CASSWGLSNTGELFF
TRBD1	TRBV2	NA	TRBJ2-7	TGTGCCAGCAGTGAAGTGGGACAGGGGATGCACGAGCAGTACTTC	CASSEVGQGMHEQYF
TRBD2	TRBV4-3	NA	TRBJ2-1	TGCGCCAGCAGCCAAGACCCTAGCGGGAGGTATAATGAGCAGTTCTTC	CASSQDPSGRYNEQFF
TRBD2	TRBV9	NA	TRBJ2-1	TGTGCCAGCAGCGAGGGGACTAGCGGAACCTCCTACAATGAGCAGTTCTTC	CASSEGTSGTSYNEQFF
NA	TRBV15	NA	TRBJ1-2	TGTGCCACCAGCAGAGATATCTACGGCTACACCTTC	CATSRDIYGYTF
TRBD2	TRBV28	NA	TRBJ2-7	TGTGCCAGCATCAGCGGGGGGGCCGGATACGAGCAGTACTTC	CASISGGAGYEQYF
TRBD1	TRBV5-5	NA	TRBJ1-4	TGTGCCAGCAGCCTCCGCGGGACAGTTAATGAAAAACTGTTTTTT	CASSLRGTVNEKLFF
NA	TRBV15	few	TRBJ1-2	TGTGCCACCAGCAGAGGACGGGAAGGCTACACCTTC	CATSRGREGYTF
NA	TRBV27	NA	TRBJ1-4	TGTGCCAGCAGCTCTCCTGGGGGGGCGTCGGGTGAAAAACTGTTTTTT	CASSSPGGASGEKLFF
TRBD2	TRBV13	NA	TRBJ2-1	TGTGCCAGCAGCTTACAGGGACTAGCGGTCTCAGGGGAGCAGTTCTTC	CASSLQGLAVSGEQFF
NA	TRBV5-1	NA	TRBJ1-1	TGCGCCAGCAGCTTGGATGGGACTGTGAACACTGAAGCTTTCTTT	CASSLDGTVNTEAFF
NA	TRBV10-3	NA	TRBJ2-2	TGTGCCATCAGGGGGGCTCCAAACACCGGGGAGCTGTTTTTT	CAIRGAPNTGELFF
NA	TRBV7-2	NA	TRBJ1-6	TGTGCCAGCAGCTTAGCGCAGAATTCACCCCTCCACTTT	CASSLAQNSPLHF
NA	TRBV27	NA	TRBJ2-7	TGTGCCAGCAGTACCGCGGGGGCATACCGGACCTACGAGCAGTACTTC	CASSTAGAYRTYEQYF
NA	TRBV19	NA	TRBJ2-1	TGTGCCAGTAGCCCAGGGTGGTCCTACAATGAGCAGTTCTTC	CASSPGWSYNEQFF
NA	TRBV5-1	NA	TRBJ1-1	TGCGCCAGCAGCTTGGAGCCTGTGAACACTGAAGCTTTCTTT	CASSLEPVNTEAFF
NA	TRBV2	NA	TRBJ2-7	TGTGCCAGCAGTGATGAAGCCGGGTACGAGCAGTACTTC	CASSDEAGYEQYF
NA	TRBV21-1	NA	TRBJ1-5	TGTGCCAGCTTTAAAGGAGTTCAATCGCAGAATCGTTCCCCCAGGCATTTT	CASFKGVQSQNRSPRHF
TRBD1	TRBV6-6	NA	TRBJ1-3	TGTGCCAGCAGTCCCACGGGACAGAGCTCTGGAAACACCATATATTTT	CASSPTGQSSGNTIYF
NA	TRBV29-1	NA	TRBJ1-1	TGCAGCGCAGAGTACGGTGAAGCTTTCTTT	CSAEYGEAFF
NA	TRBV7-8	many	TRBJ1-5	TGTGCCAGCAGCTCTCCGGGTTGGGGGGATCAGCCCCAGCATTTT	CASSSPGWGDQPQHF
NA	TRBV2	NA	TRBJ1-1	TGTGCCAGCAGTGTAACTCTCCAGGGGTCGAACACTGAAGCTTTCTTT	CASSVTLQGSNTEAFF
NA	TRBV20-1	NA	TRBJ2-4	TGCAGTGCTAGAAACCAGGCCATTCAGTACTTC	CSARNQAIQYF
TRBD1	TRBV7-9	few	TRBJ2-7	TGTGCCAGCAGCTACACAGGGGCCTTCGGCGAGCAGTACTTC	CASSYTGAFGEQYF
TRBD2	TRBV2	NA	TRBJ2-5	TGTGCCAGCAGTGAACTTGGCCTAGCGGGAGGAGGAGAGACCCAGTACTTC	CASSELGLAGGGETQYF
NA	TRBV9	NA	TRBJ2-1	TGTGCCAGCAGCCTCCACGCGGGTGATGAGCAGTTCTTC	CASSLHAGDEQFF
NA	TRBV3-1/TRBV3-2	NA	TRBJ1-3	TGTGCCAGCAGCCTATCCGGGACAACTGGAAACACCATATATTTT	CASSLSGTTGNTIYF
NA	TRBV6-5	NA	TRBJ2-6	TGTGCCAGCAGTTACCCCCGGAGCTCTGGGGCCAACGTCCTGACTTTC	CASSYPRSSGANVLTF
TRBD1	TRBV13	NA	TRBJ2-1	TGTGCCAGCAGCCCACGAGCAGGGGGCATATCCTACAATGAGCAGTTCTTC	CASSPRAGGISYNEQFF
TRBD2	TRBV20-1	NA	TRBJ2-7	TGCAGTGCTAGTGGCTCCCTAGCGGGTTCCTTTTACGAGCAGTACTTC	CSASGSLAGSFYEQYF
NA	TRBV6-2/TRBV6-3	NA	TRBJ1-5	TGTGCCAGCAGTTCGACAGATTATCAGCCCCAGCATTTT	CASSSTDYQPQHF
NA	TRBV12-3/TRBV12-4	NA	TRBJ2-3	TGTGCCAGCATTCGGACAGGCGGGAATACGCAGTATTTT	CASIRTGGNTQYF